Detailed here is one TCR beta chain. What it binds is not known. The data originate from a study of cytomegalovirus exposure and HLA in healthy donors. General study points: Three chains tied to CMV proved CMV antigen-specific in vitro.

Primers included in the PCR were 60 Vbeta and 13 Jbeta primers. Using immunoSEQ multiplex PCR, the repertoire was profiled, and TCRdb retains in-frame clones only, with some absent. The table records around 150,000 clones, roughly 85% of them present only once. Trimming cost V 7 bases and J 9 bases; bases outside gene matches: 12. CDR1 and CDR2 (germline): MNHNS, SASEGT. This CDR3 has 13 amino acids. This chain joins TRBV6-1 and TRBJ2-7, with TRBD1 matching 7 bases. The clonotype originates from a man aged 18 to 29 in good health and CMV-seropositive. Sequences were obtained from PBMCs. Written as DNA, the CDR3 is TGTGCCAGCATAGACAGGGTCCCCTCGGGGCAGTACTTC. It codes for CASIDRVPSGQYF.